This T cell receptor beta chain was identified in a study of CD8+ T cells in alopecia areata. Study details: Each of the treated patients was given oral tofacitinib, 5 to 10 mg twice daily, for moderate-to-severe alopecia areata.

Extracted RNA was reverse transcribed into cDNA, the sequencing template. Generated by immunoSEQ multiplex PCR, the TCRdb table keeps only in-frame clones and is missing some. This table has about 160,000 clones, around three fifths appearing once. From germline, CDR1 is SQVTM and CDR2 ANQGSEA. CDR3 length equals 12 residues. V lost 5 bases, J lost 2 bases, and 9 bases lay in between. Indicated treatment: oral pan-JAK inhibitor, 5-10 mg twice daily. A word on this clone: Its antigen is not known.

Study-level results: Sequencing of scalp samples also captures resident alphabeta T cells of normal skin.

This chain connects TRBV29-1 to TRBJ1-1; perhaps TRBD1 as D (5 bases). The TCR originated in a human donor with alopecia areata. The starting material was CD4+ T cells sorted from blood, obtained at week 4, from a patient treated with tofacitinib. CDR3 loop: CSVYDRNTEAFF. The CDR3 coding sequence is TGCAGCGTTTATGACAGAAACACTGAAGCTTTCTTT.